Following are 13 T cell receptor beta chains from one sample sequenced in a study of blood T cell repertoires in COVID-19. Assay: immunoSEQ multiplex PCR; the TCRdb copy retains only in-frame clones and omits some. The repertoire consists of more than 85,000 clones, with roughly 79% occurring once and the leading ten covering roughly two fifths. Material: peripheral blood. The receptors come from an older man with acute or convalescent COVID-19.

J is TRBJ1-1 and V is TRBV5-1; 12 bases line up with TRBD1. Germline trimming cut 3 bases from V and 7 bases from J; bases unmatched to any gene: 7. This CDR3 has 15 residues. Germline CDR1 and CDR2: SGHRS and YFSETQ. The CDR3 nucleotides read TGCGCCAGCAGCTGGGAGGGACAGGGGGCGTATGAAGCTTTCTTT. It specifies CASSWEGQGAYEAFF.

The chain carries TRBV7-9 and TRBJ2-3, with TRBD2 matching 11 bases. The V gene end was trimmed by 3 bases and the J gene end by 3 bases; junction bases not matched to a gene: 5. The length of the CDR3 is 16 residues. Germline CDR1 is SEHNR and CDR2 is FQNEAQ (reference sequence). CDR3 in amino acids: CASSFHGTSGTDTQYF. The CDR3 DNA is TGTGCCAGCAGCTTCCATGGGACTAGCGGTACAGATACGCAGTATTTT.

This chain uses TRBV18 with TRBJ2-5, with 10 bases matching TRBD1. The CDR3 consists of 17 residues. With 2 bases clipped from V and 0 bases from J, the junction kept 6 bases outside the gene matches. CDR1 KGHSH and CDR2 LQKENI come from the germline V gene. CDR3 amino acids: CASSPRTGGGYQETQYF. The DNA for the CDR3 is TGTGCCAGCTCACCAAGGACAGGGGGAGGGTACCAAGAGACCCAGTACTTC.

This clone was found a few times. The CDR3, as DNA: TGTGCCAGCAGCTTAGGACTAGCGGGAGGCGAGCAGTACTTC. Its translation: CASSLGLAGGEQYF. The genes are TRBV7-2 and TRBJ2-7; 13 nucleotides align to TRBD2. V shed 1 base and J 6 bases; nucleotides not matched to a gene: 0. The germline V gene encodes CDR1 SGHTA and CDR2 FQGNSA. CDR3 size: 14 residues.

This chain uses TRBV7-9 with TRBJ2-3; D not certain. Germline values: CDR1 SEHNR, CDR2 FQNEAQ (reference sequence). Trimming took 0 bases from V and 0 from J, leaving 10 bases between them. The CDR3 is 16 residues long. The CDR3: CASSLALRGSTDTQYF. The CDR3 DNA reads as TGTGCCAGCAGCTTAGCGTTGCGAGGTAGCACAGATACGCAGTATTTT.

The sample holds a few counts of this clone. Within the sample, other DNA sequences also encode this same CDR3. The chain is built from TRBV9 and TRBJ2-7, with 12 bases fitting TRBD2. The germline CDR1 and CDR2 sequences are SGDLS and YYNGEE. Losses at the gene ends were 4 bases for V and 3 bases for J; bases not matched to a gene: 2. The CDR3 totals 14 residues. CDR3 nucleotide sequence: TGTGCCAGCAGCCCGGGACTAGCGGGCTACGAGCAGTACTTC. This sequence encodes CASSPGLAGYEQYF.

The chain is built from TRBV5-1 and TRBJ1-1; 7 bases agree with TRBD1. Trimming at V came to 4 bases and at J to 3 bases, leaving 9 bases not matched to a gene. This CDR3 region has 15 residues. The germline gives CDR1 SGHRS, CDR2 YFSETQ. The CDR3 DNA reads as TGCGCCAGCAGCCCAGCAGGAGGGGGCTACACTGAAGCTTTCTTT. It codes for CASSPAGGGYTEAFF.

The V and J genes are TRBV29-1 and TRBJ1-1; TRBD1 might be the D (6 bases). The CDR3 spans 16 residues. Germline CDR1 SQVTM, CDR2 ANQGSEA. V was clipped by 0 bases and J by 4 bases, with 18 bases between them. CDR3 region: CSVEESNQGKFTEAFF. In nucleotides, the CDR3 is TGCAGCGTTGAAGAATCGAACCAGGGGAAATTCACTGAAGCTTTCTTT.

This chain uses TRBV29-1 with TRBJ2-1, with TRBD2 matching over 11 bases. The ends lost 6 bases at V and 4 bases at J; junction bases unmatched: 2. The length of the CDR3 is 13 residues. Germline V gene lookup returns CDR1 SQVTM and CDR2 ANQGSEA. CDR3 residues: CSVRTSGYNEQFF. CDR3 sequence (DNA): TGCAGCGTCCGGACTAGCGGGTACAATGAGCAGTTCTTC.

The gene calls are TRBV4-1 and TRBJ1-2; 10 positions match TRBD1. The V segment lost 7 bases and the J segment 5 bases; nucleotides outside the gene matches: 7. This CDR3 spans 14 amino acids. The germline CDR1 and CDR2 sequences are MGHRA and YSYEKL. CDR3 nucleotide sequence: TGCGCCAGCACCCCGGGACAGGGGTTTTATGGCTACACCTTC. Translating it yields CASTPGQGFYGYTF.

V usage is TRBV5-1 and J usage is TRBJ2-7, with a tentative D call TRBD2 (6 bases). V dropped 4 bases and J dropped 2 bases, with 16 bases sitting between them. The CDR3 sequence is 15 residues long. Per germline, CDR1 SGHRS and CDR2 YFSETQ. CDR3 in DNA: TGCGCCAGCAGCGATCCGGGACTTCCCGCCTACGAGCAGTACTTC. Residues: CASSDPGLPAYEQYF.

This clone came up many times. This rearrangement joins TRBV7-2 to TRBJ2-2; 10 nucleotides align to TRBD2. This CDR3 has 15 amino acids. V was pared by 5 bases and J by 0 bases, with 0 bases of the junction left unmatched. The germline V gene has CDR1 SGHTA and CDR2 FQGNSA. In nucleotides, the CDR3 is TGTGCCAGCAGCGGGACTAGCGCGAACACCGGGGAGCTGTTTTTT. Encoded protein: CASSGTSANTGELFF.

The chain combines TRBV5-1 with TRBJ1-1; 8 nucleotides align to TRBD1. Trimming cost V 0 bases and J 5 bases; bases outside gene matches: 6. The CDR3 length is 15 residues. The germline CDR1 and CDR2 sequences are SGHRS and YFSETQ. The CDR3 DNA is TGCGCCAGCAGCTTGGGGACAGGGTTTGGTACTGAAGCTTTCTTT. Translated: CASSLGTGFGTEAFF.